Presented here are 19 T cell receptor beta chains from one specimen sequenced in a study of cytomegalovirus exposure and HLA in healthy donors. In the PCR, 60 Vbeta and 13 Jbeta primers were used. TCRdb's table, derived via immunoSEQ multiplex PCR, lists solely in-frame clones and lacks some. The table records about 120,000 clones, over 75% of them present only once. The sequenced sample was PBMCs. The receptors were sampled from a man younger than 35 in good health and CMV-seropositive.

The V call is TRBV5-4, the J call TRBJ2-7; perhaps TRBD2 as D (6 bases). The V gene's germline CDR1 is SGHNT and CDR2 YYREEE (reference sequence). This CDR3 spans 13 amino acids. V lost 5 bases and J 3 bases, leaving 12 bases between the germline ends. As DNA, the CDR3 is TGTGCCAGCAGTACCGGGACTTACTACGAGCAGTACTTC. Its protein is CASSTGTYYEQYF. The full variable domain, rest sourced from reference TRBV5-4 and TRBJ2-7, is ETGVTQSPTHLIKTRGQQVTLRCSSQSGHNTVSWYQQALGQGPQFIFQYYREEENGRGNFPPRFSGLQFPNYSSELNVNALELDDSALYLCASSTGTYYEQYFGPGTRLTVT.

The chain carries TRBV9 and TRBJ2-2; unclear D gene. This CDR3 contains 14 residues. CDR1 and CDR2 (germline): SGDLS, YYNGEE. Trimming left V 3 bases short and J 4 bases short, with 10 bases between. The CDR3 sequence is CASSATGVTGELFF. Written as DNA, the CDR3 is TGTGCCAGCAGCGCAACTGGAGTCACCGGGGAGCTGTTTTTT.

This rearrangement joins TRBV9 to TRBJ2-1; 7 bases are a match to TRBD2. There are 15 residues in the CDR3. CDR1 and CDR2 (germline): SGDLS, YYNGEE. V dropped 0 bases and J dropped 4; count of bases not matched to a gene: 4. CDR3 loop: CASSVATSDYNEQFF. DNA of the CDR3: TGTGCCAGCAGCGTAGCTACTAGCGATTACAATGAGCAGTTCTTC.

The CDR3 bases are TGTGCCAGCAGCTTGGTGGCAGGGATGGTTCAGCCCCAGCATTTT. This codes for CASSLVAGMVQPQHF. The genes are TRBV5-5 and TRBJ1-5, with a weak D call TRBD1 (5 bases). Trimming stripped 0 bases from V and 6 bases from J, with 13 bases between. Germline CDR1 and CDR2: SGHKS and YYEKEE (reference sequence). CDR3 length: 15 amino acids.

CDR3 loop: CASSIGLASYNEQFF. The CDR3 nucleotides read TGTGCCAGTAGTATAGGGCTAGCGAGTTACAATGAGCAGTTCTTC. The chain joins TRBV19 to TRBJ2-1; D is possibly TRBD2 (6 bases). The CDR3 contains 15 residues. The germline V gene has CDR1 LNHDA and CDR2 SQIVND (reference sequence). Deletions cut 1 base from V and 4 bases from J, with 11 bases between.

The chain uses TRBV4-2 and TRBJ2-3; D perhaps matches TRBD1 (6 bases). The CDR3 runs 16 residues. Germline V CDR1 and CDR2: LGHNA, YNFKEQ. The ends were cut back, 4 bases at V and 2 bases at J, with 16 bases in the middle. As DNA, the CDR3 is TGTGCCAGCAGCCCCTCCGGGGACACCTTCACAGATACGCAGTATTTT. It specifies CASSPSGDTFTDTQYF.

Turning to this clone: The junction shows a germline mismatch at one end, possibly a read error. This chain joins TRBV5-4 and TRBJ2-3; TRBD2 is a possible D gene (5 bases). The germline CDR1 and CDR2 sequences are SGHNT and YYREEE (reference sequence). CDR3 length equals 13 residues. The CDR3 reads CASSPGSTHTQYF. The CDR3 region has the DNA TGTGCCAGCAGCCCGGGGTCCACACATACGCAGTATTTT.

The V call is TRBV30, the J call TRBJ2-1; TRBD2 matches 8 bases. Germline lookup yields CDR1 GTSNPN and CDR2 SVGIG (reference sequence). This CDR3 is built from 16 residues. Trimming cost V 0 bases and J 3 bases; bases outside gene matches: 7. CDR3 loop: CAWSVLSSGIYNEQFF. DNA of the CDR3: TGTGCCTGGAGTGTACTTAGTAGCGGGATCTACAATGAGCAGTTCTTC.

The V gene is TRBV9, the J gene TRBJ2-3, with a tentative D call TRBD2 (6 bases). This CDR3 has 15 amino acids. Germline loops: CDR1 SGDLS, CDR2 YYNGEE. Trimming removed 2 bases from V and 0 bases from J, with 10 bases in between. The chain's CDR3 is CASSVSGTSTDTQYF. The DNA for the CDR3 is TGTGCCAGCAGCGTTAGCGGAACTAGCACAGATACGCAGTATTTT.

On this clone itself: At one end the junction does not follow the germline gene, possibly because of a read error. The sample carries other DNA sequences with the same CDR3. The chain has TRBV19 and TRBJ2-7; D unresolved. CDR3 length: 15 residues. CDR1 and CDR2 (germline): LNHDA, SQIVND (reference sequence). In nucleotides, the CDR3 is TGCGCCAGTAGTATGCAACAATCGGGCTCCTACGAGCAGTACTTC. It encodes CASSMQQSGSYEQYF. Full variable domain (remainder filled in from reference TRBV19 and TRBJ2-7): DGGITQSPKYLFRKEGQNVTLSCEQNLNHDAMYWYRQDPGQGLRLIYYSQIVNDFQKGDIAEGYSVSREKKESFPLTVTSAQKNPTAFYLCASSMQQSGSYEQYFGPGTRLTVT.

The rearrangement links TRBV5-4 to TRBJ2-3, with 9 bases aligning to TRBD2. The CDR3 runs to 16 residues. V shed 3 bases, J shed 4 bases, and the junction held 9 bases outside the gene matches. CDR1 is SGHNT, CDR2 YYREEE, per germline (reference sequence). The CDR3 loop is CASSSGGRAVADTQYF. The DNA for the CDR3 is TGTGCCAGCAGCTCCGGCGGGAGGGCCGTCGCAGATACGCAGTATTTT. Variable domain in full (rest from reference TRBV5-4 and TRBJ2-3): ETGVTQSPTHLIKTRGQQVTLRCSSQSGHNTVSWYQQALGQGPQFIFQYYREEENGRGNFPPRFSGLQFPNYSSELNVNALELDDSALYLCASSSGGRAVADTQYFGPGTRLTVL.

V usage is TRBV6-4 and J usage is TRBJ1-2; D may be TRBD1 (5 bases). CDR3 length: 15 amino acids. Germline values: CDR1 MRHNA, CDR2 SNTAGT. Trimming removed 5 bases at V and 0 bases at J, with 13 bases between. The CDR3 protein is CASSRDRASNYGYTF. DNA of the CDR3: TGTGCCAGCAGTAGAGACAGAGCATCTAACTATGGCTACACCTTC.

Here the CDR3 DNA reads TGTGCCAGCAGTTTCCTTCCCTACGAGCAGTACTTC. This gives the protein CASSFLPYEQYF. J is TRBJ2-7 and V is TRBV27; D uncertain. The ends were cut back, 3 bases at V and 2 bases at J, with 5 bases in the middle. Germline lookup yields CDR1 MNHEY and CDR2 SMNVEV (reference sequence). The CDR3 sequence is 12 residues long.

In this sample, this clone turned up a few times. This chain links TRBV6-1 with TRBJ2-5; a weak D match, TRBD1 (6 bases). This CDR3 contains 12 residues. Trimming took off 6 bases at V and 12 bases at J, with 17 bases between the two ends. The germline gives CDR1 MNHNS, CDR2 SASEGT. CDR3 DNA sequence: TGTGCCAGCAGCCTCGGGACAACTGCCGAGTACTTC. It specifies CASSLGTTAEYF.

V is TRBV7-6 and J is TRBJ2-7, with 12 bases matching TRBD2. J gave up 4 bases and V 5 bases, and 15 bases lay outside the gene matches. Germline CDR1 and CDR2: SGHVS and FNYEAQ. The CDR3 runs 18 residues. CDR3 region: CASSVGLAGALGTYEQYF. The CDR3 DNA reads TGTGCCAGCAGCGTGGGACTAGCGGGTGCACTAGGAACTTACGAGCAGTACTTC.

The rearrangement joins TRBV6-5 to TRBJ1-1; D is unclear. V was pared by 6 bases and J by 11 bases, with 19 bases between. CDR1 MNHEY and CDR2 SVGAGI come from the germline V gene. There are 13 residues in the CDR3. The CDR3 loop is CASSNSERAGAFF. For the CDR3, the DNA is TGTGCCAGCAGCAACTCTGAGAGGGCTGGGGCTTTCTTT.

The CDR3 is CAWRETTRGLNSPLHF. The CDR3 DNA follows: TGTGCCTGGAGGGAGACAACAAGGGGTCTTAATTCACCCCTCCACTTT. This chain links TRBV30 with TRBJ1-6; tentative D call: TRBD1 (5 bases). CDR1 is GTSNPN and CDR2 is SVGIG in the germline V gene (reference sequence). Trimming shortened V by 3 bases and J by 6 bases, and 18 bases separated the two germline ends. There are 16 residues in the CDR3.

A few counts support this clone. V gene TRBV29-1 combines with J gene TRBJ1-2; 10 bases align to TRBD1. With 5 bases clipped from V and 3 bases from J, the junction kept 3 bases outside the gene matches. Germline V gene sequence: CDR1 SQVTM, CDR2 ANQGSEA. The CDR3 is 13 residues long. The CDR3 loop is CSVRGQGDYGYTF. The CDR3 nucleotides read TGCAGCGTTAGAGGACAGGGGGACTATGGCTACACCTTC. Combining the CDR3 with reference TRBV29-1 and TRBJ1-2 gives the whole variable domain SAVISQKPSRDICQRGTSLTIQCQVDSQVTMMFWYRQQPGQSLTLIATANQGSEATYESGFVIDKFPISRPNLTFSTLTVSNMSPEDSSIYLCSVRGQGDYGYTFGSGTRLTVV.

Here the CDR3 reads CASSEATGVRQPQHF. The CDR3 DNA is TGTGCCAGCAGTGAAGCGACAGGGGTCCGCCAGCCCCAGCATTTT. V usage is TRBV6-1 and J usage is TRBJ1-5, with 8 bases lining up with TRBD1. This CDR3 is 15 amino acids long. V lost 0 bases and J lost 7; bases outside the gene matches: 5. Germline values: CDR1 MNHNS, CDR2 SASEGT.